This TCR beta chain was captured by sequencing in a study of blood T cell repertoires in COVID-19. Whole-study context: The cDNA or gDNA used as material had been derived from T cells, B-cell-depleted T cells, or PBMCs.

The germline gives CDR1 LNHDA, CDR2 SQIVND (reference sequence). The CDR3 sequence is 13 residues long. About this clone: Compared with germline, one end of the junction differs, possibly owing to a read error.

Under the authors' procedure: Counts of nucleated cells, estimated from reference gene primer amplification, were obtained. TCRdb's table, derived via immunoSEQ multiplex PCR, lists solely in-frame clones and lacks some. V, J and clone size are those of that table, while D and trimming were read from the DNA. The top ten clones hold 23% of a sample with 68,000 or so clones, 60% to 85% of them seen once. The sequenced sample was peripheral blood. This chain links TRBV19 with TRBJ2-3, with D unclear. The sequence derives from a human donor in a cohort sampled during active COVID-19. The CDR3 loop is CASSASRQAGHRW. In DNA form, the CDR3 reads TGTGCCAGTAGTGCCTCCAGGCAGGCAGGCCACCGTTGG.